The next 17 T cell receptor beta chains were all read from a single sample in a study of T cell repertoires in cytomegalovirus infection. A single record per CDR3 protein comes from TCRdb applying MiXCR to the reads. The profile shows roughly 77,000 distinct CDR3 sequences, 4% of them singletons. Sequenced sample: PBMCs. These receptors were obtained from a human donor in good health (CMV status not recorded). Some clones in this sample may be carry-over from other donors' samples.

This clonotype has ten or more counts. The chain employs TRBV7-2 and TRBJ2-5; TRBD2 matches 9 bases. CDR3 size: 17 residues. Germline V gene sequence: CDR1 SGHTA, CDR2 FQGNSA. J gave up 5 bases and V 1 base, and 11 bases lay outside the gene matches. CDR3 sequence: CASSLVGLAGRAETQYF. In nucleotides, the CDR3 is TGTGCCAGCAGCTTAGTGGGACTAGCCGGCCGTGCGGAGACCCAGTACTTC. Together with reference TRBV7-2 and TRBJ2-5, the CDR3 gives the full variable domain: GAGVSQSPSNKVTEKGKDVELRCDPISGHTALYWYRQSLGQGLEFLIYFQGNSAPDKSGLPSDRFSAERTGGSVSTLTIQRTQQEDSAVYLCASSLVGLAGRAETQYFGPGTRLLVL.

This rearrangement joins TRBV7-2 to TRBJ1-2; 9 positions agree with TRBD1. The J segment lost 3 bases and the V segment lost 4 bases, leaving 6 bases of the junction unmatched. CDR1 and CDR2 from the germline V gene are SGHTA and FQGNSA. The CDR3 is made up of 15 amino acids. The CDR3 DNA follows: TGTGCCAGCAGCTCTCGGACAGGGGTCGACTATGGCTACACCTTC. It specifies CASSSRTGVDYGYTF.

This clonotype was counted a few times. The rearrangement links TRBV5-1 to TRBJ1-4, with 8 bases aligning to TRBD1. CDR3 length: 17 amino acids. Germline V gene lookup returns CDR1 SGHRS and CDR2 YFSETQ. The V and J ends lost 5 bases and 0 bases, in that order; junction bases with no gene match: 9. CDR3: CASRPQGALATNEKLFF. The CDR3 nucleotides are TGCGCCAGCAGGCCTCAGGGGGCACTTGCAACTAATGAAAAACTGTTTTTT.

This clonotype was counted at least ten times. Written as DNA, the CDR3 is TGTGCCAGCAGTCTCAGACGGACTAACTTTTTAATCGAGCAGTACTTC. This codes for CASSLRRTNFLIEQYF. This chain links TRBV12-3 or TRBV12-4 with TRBJ2-7; possibly TRBD2 for D (6 bases). V was clipped by 5 bases and J by 6 bases, with 23 bases between them. The length of the CDR3 is 16 residues.

J is TRBJ1-1 and V is TRBV7-8; D unclear. With 1 base removed from V and 5 bases from J, the gap between germline ends came to 11 bases. Germline values: CDR1 SGHVS, CDR2 FQNEAQ. CDR3 size: 14 residues. This CDR3 reads CASSLDPVETEAFF. CDR3 coding DNA: TGTGCCAGCAGCTTAGATCCGGTCGAAACTGAAGCTTTCTTT. The whole variable domain, remainder taken from reference TRBV7-8 and TRBJ1-1, is GAGVSQSPRYKVAKRGQDVALRCDPISGHVSLFWYQQALGQGPEFLTYFQNEAQLDKSGLPSDRFFAERPEGSVSTLKIQRTQQEDSAVYLCASSLDPVETEAFFGQGTRLTVV.

Only a few counts were recorded for this clonotype. The chain carries TRBV7-2 and TRBJ2-3; D is unresolved. Trimming took 3 bases from V and 2 from J, leaving 9 bases between them. Germline-derived CDR1 and CDR2 are SGHTA and FQGNSA. The CDR3 length is 14 residues. CDR3 amino acids: CASSLRKTTDTQYF. CDR3 sequence (DNA): TGTGCCAGCAGCTTGAGGAAAACCACAGATACGCAGTATTTT.

This clonotype has at least ten counts. This rearrangement joins TRBV11-2 to TRBJ2-5; D might be TRBD1 (5 bases). V was shortened by 5 bases and J by 5 bases, with 18 bases between the two germline ends. The germline V gene encodes CDR1 SGHAT and CDR2 FQNNGV. The CDR3 runs 15 residues. The CDR3 spells CASSGTGSKGETQYF. In DNA, the CDR3 is TGTGCCAGCAGCGGAACGGGCTCCAAGGGGGAGACCCAGTACTTC.

This clonotype was observed many times. This chain connects TRBV29-1 to TRBJ1-2; TRBD1 is a possible D gene (5 bases). The CDR3 is made up of 11 amino acids. V dropped 7 bases and J dropped 8 bases, with 14 bases sitting between them. Germline V gene sequence: CDR1 SQVTM, CDR2 ANQGSEA. The CDR3 DNA reads as TGCAGCGCGGGAGAGGGGTTCGGCTACACCTTC. Translation gives CSAGEGFGYTF.

This clonotype was detected ten times or more. The chain carries TRBV6-6 and TRBJ1-1; no clear D. CDR3 size: 11 residues. Germline CDR1 MNHNY, CDR2 SVGAGI (reference sequence). V was shortened by 6 bases and J by 3 bases, with 5 bases between the two germline ends. CDR3 sequence (DNA): TGTGCCAGCAGGAGGGACACTGAAGCTTTCTTT. It yields the protein CASRRDTEAFF.

This clonotype was detected ten times or more. This chain connects TRBV7-8 to TRBJ1-3; a possible D gene is TRBD1 (5 bases). The CDR3 has 14 amino acids. Trimming removed 3 bases at V and 4 bases at J, with 10 bases between. In germline, CDR1 is SGHVS, CDR2 FQNEAQ. Here the CDR3 reads CASSLGQWGNTIYF. The CDR3 nucleotides are TGTGCCAGCAGCTTGGGGCAGTGGGGAAACACCATATATTTT.

The sample holds many counts of this clonotype. This rearrangement joins TRBV7-2 to TRBJ1-3, with 9 bases aligning to TRBD1. With V trimmed by 5 bases and J by 4 bases, 6 bases remained unmatched. The CDR3 totals 15 residues. Germline-derived CDR1 and CDR2 are SGHTA and FQGNSA. CDR3 DNA: TGTGCCAGCAGCAACGACAGGGGGTACGGAAACACCATATATTTT. Translation gives CASSNDRGYGNTIYF.

This clonotype was counted ten times or more. The V gene is TRBV7-2, the J gene TRBJ1-5; D unresolved. In germline, CDR1 is SGHTA, CDR2 FQGNSA. The V and J ends lost 4 bases and 3 bases respectively, with 13 bases between them. The CDR3 loop spans 15 amino acids. This CDR3 reads CASSSREGFNQPQHF. The CDR3, as DNA: TGTGCCAGCAGCTCTAGGGAGGGCTTCAATCAGCCCCAGCATTTT. Complete variable domain (other parts from reference TRBV7-2 and TRBJ1-5): GAGVSQSPSNKVTEKGKDVELRCDPISGHTALYWYRQSLGQGLEFLIYFQGNSAPDKSGLPSDRFSAERTGGSVSTLTIQRTQQEDSAVYLCASSSREGFNQPQHFGDGTRLSIL.

This clonotype was seen repeatedly, ten times or more. The genes are TRBV2 and TRBJ1-4; D not resolved. From germline, CDR1 is SNHLY and CDR2 FYNNEI. Trimming took 8 bases from V and 7 from J, leaving 17 bases between them. CDR3 size: 14 residues. Here the CDR3 reads CASEAKGYSEKLFF. The CDR3 DNA reads as TGTGCCAGCGAAGCTAAGGGCTATTCTGAAAAACTGTTTTTT.

At least ten counts were recorded for this clonotype. The rearrangement uses TRBV20-1 and TRBJ2-3; D uncertain. Germline values: CDR1 DFQATT, CDR2 SNEGSKA (reference sequence). Trimming left V 2 bases short and J 6 bases short, with 6 bases between. The CDR3 runs to 11 residues. CDR3 amino acids: CSARSRDTQYF. The CDR3 coding sequence is TGCAGTGCTAGATCCCGGGATACGCAGTATTTT.

As to this clonotype: This may arise from a read error, as a much more abundant clone is one base away. J is TRBJ2-7 and V is TRBV11-2; D call uncertain. V was pared by 1 base and J by 3 bases, with 10 bases between. CDR1 SGHAT and CDR2 FQNNGV come from the germline V gene. The CDR3 contains 14 residues. The CDR3 sequence: CASSLGIGRYEQYF. Written as DNA, the CDR3 is TGTGCCAGCAGCTTAGGGATAGGGCGCTACGAGCAGTACTTC.

This clonotype was counted between two and nine times. V gene TRBV7-6 combines with J gene TRBJ2-5, with TRBD1 identical over 8 bases. Germline CDR1 reads SGHVS; CDR2 reads FNYEAQ. V lost 4 bases, J lost 1 base, and 14 bases stayed unmatched. The CDR3 covers 18 residues. In DNA, the CDR3 is TGTGCCAGCAGCTCGGGGCTTCCGGGACAGGTTATCCAAGAGACCCAGTACTTC. Encoded protein: CASSSGLPGQVIQETQYF.

This clonotype occurred many times. The V call is TRBV6-2 or TRBV6-3, the J call TRBJ2-3; perhaps TRBD1 as D (6 bases). Between the trimmed V and J ends, which lost 6 bases and 0 bases, there was a span of 13 bases. The CDR3 has 15 amino acids. The germline V gene encodes CDR1 MNHEY and CDR2 SVGEGT. The CDR3 loop is CASRLPGASTDTQYF. The DNA of the CDR3 is TGTGCCAGCAGGCTCCCAGGGGCTAGCACAGATACGCAGTATTTT.